This T cell receptor (beta chain) was captured in a study of blood T cell repertoires in COVID-19. V shed 0 bases, J shed 6 bases, and the junction held 6 bases outside the gene matches. The CDR3 is made up of 15 amino acids. CDR1 and CDR2 (germline): LNHDA, SQIVND (reference sequence). Original handling: For nucleated cells, counts were estimated from reference gene primer amplification. Clones were read by immunoSEQ multiplex PCR, and TCRdb kept only the in-frame ones, dropping some. V, J and clone size reflect that table, while D and trimming were determined from the DNA. The sample lists roughly 300,000 clones; around 86% were seen once.

Material for sequencing was peripheral blood. J is TRBJ2-7 and V is TRBV19; TRBD1 matches at 9 bases. The receptor was isolated from a human donor in a cohort sampled during active COVID-19. The CDR3 protein is CASSIENRGLGEQYF. In DNA, the CDR3 is TGTGCCAGTAGTATAGAGAACAGGGGGCTCGGCGAGCAGTACTTC. The whole variable domain, filled in from reference TRBV19 and TRBJ2-7, reads DGGITQSPKYLFRKEGQNVTLSCEQNLNHDAMYWYRQDPGQGLRLIYYSQIVNDFQKGDIAEGYSVSREKKESFPLTVTSAQKNPTAFYLCASSIENRGLGEQYFGPGTRLTVT.